This T cell receptor (beta chain) was captured by sequencing in a study of CD8+CD57+ T cells in acquired aplastic anemia. Across the study: The average for DNA from sorted CD4+ and CD8+ cells was about 3.3 ug. Study-wide results and caveats: The number of CD8+ CDR3 sequences shared by patients and controls was 25 to 35.

Profiling that covered TCR beta VDJ and CDR3 relied on genomic DNA as its template. TCRdb analysed the reads with MiXCR anew, one entry per CDR3 protein. The sample holds more than 250,000 distinct CDR3 sequences, approximately 80% seen once. To note about this clonotype: Its antigen is as yet unknown.

Germline V gene sequence: CDR1 SSHAT, CDR2 FNYEAQ (reference sequence). V lost 5 bases, J lost 0 bases, and 7 bases stayed unmatched. The CDR3 has 16 residues. Sequenced patients had shown CD8+CD57+ cell expansion by flow cytometry. There were no patients without severe acquired aplastic anemia. The source is a human donor with aplastic anemia. This chain uses TRBV7-7 with TRBJ2-1, with TRBD1 identical over 7 bases. The sequenced sample was sorted CD4+, CD8+, or CD8+CD57+ T cells (not recorded which) from PBMCs. The CDR3 reads CASSIDRDSSYNEQFF. The DNA for the CDR3 is TGTGCCAGCAGCATCGACAGGGATAGCTCCTACAATGAGCAGTTCTTC.